This T cell receptor (beta chain) was obtained from a study of T cell responses to AZD1222 COVID-19 vaccine. Study results and caveats: Spike-wide coverage was observed for vaccine-associated CD4 TCRs, with dominant responses at 160-218 and 743-854. Nearly half of spike-specific TCRs reportedly target unmutated variant regions.

Repertoires were generated with immunoSEQ multiplex PCR, while TCRdb's copy carries only in-frame clones and drops some. This table has about 140,000 clones, 92% appearing once. Concerning this clone: Its target is unknown.

This CDR3 region has 12 residues. V lost 1 base to trimming and J lost 8 bases, with 6 bases between them. Germline assignment: CDR1 PRHDT and CDR2 FYEKMQ (reference sequence). The origin of this receptor is an adult in good health. The material sequenced was peripheral blood, taken on day 0 of AZD1222 vaccination. The rearrangement links TRBV13 to TRBJ2-1; possible D gene TRBD2, 6 bases. The CDR3 sequence: CASSLAGDEQFF. The CDR3 DNA is TGTGCCAGCAGCTTAGCGGGGGATGAGCAGTTCTTC.